This T cell receptor beta chain is drawn from a study of technical replicates of blood from a handful of donors. The CDR3 sequence is 14 residues long. Germline CDR1 is SGHDT and CDR2 is YYEEEE. V was pared by 4 bases and J by 2 bases, with 13 bases between. TCRdb's copy holds only in-frame clones and misses some; the assay was immunoSEQ multiplex PCR. The sample records fewer than 90,000 clones, 94% being singletons. Sample: T cells isolated from PBMCs. The sequence was collected from a human donor in good health. This chain links TRBV5-6 with TRBJ2-7; weak D call: TRBD1 (6 bases). CDR3 DNA sequence: TGTGCCAGCAGCCTCCAGGGGATTACCTACGAGCAGTACTTC. Its translation is CASSLQGITYEQYF.